This T cell receptor beta chain was recovered during a study of CD8+ T cells in alopecia areata. The wider study: Those patients who were treated received oral tofacitinib, which was given at 5 to 10 mg twice daily for moderate-to-severe alopecia areata.

Obtained from alopecia areata patients were lesional scalp punch biopsies along with peripheral blood. Concerning this clone: No antigen is known for it.

V was clipped by 5 bases and J by 1 base, with 16 bases between them. In germline, CDR1 is SEHNR, CDR2 FQNEAQ (reference sequence). This CDR3 spans 16 amino acids. The authors extracted RNA and reverse transcribed it into cDNA as the sequencing template. The data were produced by immunoSEQ multiplex PCR, yet TCRdb's version contains in-frame clones alone and is incomplete. The table lists 150,000 or so clones, about 60% of them singletons. General study points: Sequencing of scalp tissue also captures the resident alphabeta T cells of normal skin.

The clonotype originates from a human donor with alopecia areata. The chain combines TRBV7-9 with TRBJ2-3; a possible D gene is TRBD2 (6 bases). The specimen comprised CD4+ T cells sorted from blood, sampled at week 0. CDR3 region: CASSIVRWGGTDTQYF. Written as DNA, the CDR3 is TGTGCCAGCAGCATAGTTCGTTGGGGGGGCACAGATACGCAGTATTTT.